Sequencing of this T cell receptor beta chain was carried out in a study of vaccination and CD4 T cells after COVID-19. Treatment specified: approximately nine-day PBMC culture with coronavirus spike peptide pools or control peptides (ViraFEST assay). The Oncomine TCR Beta short-read assay generated sequence data from the DNA of cultured CD4+ T cells. TCRdb re-called the PCR reads through MiXCR, storing one row per CDR3 protein. The table lists about 15,000 distinct CDR3 sequences, 53% of them singletons, with over 9% in the top ten. Of note for this clonotype: Its antigen is not identified.

The specimen sequenced was CD4+ T cells from blood, cultured in vitro. The TCR sequence derives from a human donor who had recovered from COVID-19.

The chain's CDR3 is CASSLGTGRGETQYF. The CDR3 region has the DNA TGTGCCAGCAGCTTAGGGACAGGGCGGGGAGAGACCCAGTACTTC. This chain joins TRBV7-9 and TRBJ2-5, with 8 bases identical to TRBD1. Germline-derived CDR1 and CDR2 are SEHNR and FQNEAQ (reference sequence). Trimming at V came to 1 base and at J to 4 bases, leaving 5 bases not matched to a gene. The CDR3 extends over 15 amino acids.